Below, one T cell receptor (beta chain) is given with its context. Its antigen remains unidentified. TCRdb's table, derived via immunoSEQ multiplex PCR, lists solely in-frame clones and lacks some. Seen here are around 15,000 clones, more than 85% observed once, and the top ten hold around 0.99%. Time point denoted: week 3, after first cycle of checkpoint inhibitor. These data originate in a study of blood T cell dynamics during melanoma immunotherapy. General study points: PBMC repertoires of eventual disease-control patients split at W3 into clonality or diversity gains.

This CDR3 has 14 amino acids. Germline assignment: CDR1 MNHEY and CDR2 SVGAGI. V shed 8 bases, J shed 3 bases, and the junction held 6 bases outside the gene matches. The input for sequencing was blood, taken from a patient treated with checkpoint blockade. V gene TRBV6-5 combines with J gene TRBJ1-3; TRBD1 aligns across 8 bases. The clonotype originates from a human donor with melanoma. CDR3 region: CASLDRGGGNTIYF. DNA for the CDR3: TGTGCCAGCCTCGACAGGGGAGGTGGAAACACCATATATTTT.